This entry features one TCR beta chain sequence. This clonotype was seen a handful of times. The specificity of this receptor is unknown. Base qualities were left out, and no much larger clone turns up one base away. For repertoire sequencing, TCR beta CDR3 regions were amplified from RNA transcripts. HTBI primers and the Qiagen OneStep RT-PCR kit were used in a first-round RT-PCR, which was followed by a second-round multiplex PCR, size selection and purification. Sequencing of the libraries was carried out on an Illumina HiSeq2000 in paired-end mode with 100 bp reads. In the authors' own workflow: Reads were processed with SOAPnuke, discarding reads with adapters, uncalled bases, mean Phred below 15, or no exact constant-primer or identifier match. COPE v1.2.5 was used to merge the high-quality paired reads. Each unique nucleotide sequence was treated as a clonotype, and MiTCR v1.1 was used to align the clonotypes to the IMGT TRB V, D and J references. Analysis was restricted to V-J combinations with a frequency above 0.0001, which covered 99.2% of repertoires. For each V-J combination, a TCR clonal expansion and chaos score was defined as the ratio of F50 clonal expansion to chaos observed in the TCRdist matrix. Welch's t-statistics and random forest were used to reduce the features to about 12 V-J combinations, which were then used as input to a naive Bayes classifier. The similarity between thyroid and blood repertoires was quantified using the Morisita-Horn index. The public reads were run again by TCRdb, first through fastp at Q25 and then through MiXCR, and only productive beta chains were kept. A single entry per CDR3 protein holds the most common genes and DNA from its merged rows. TCRdb's processing, not the authors', yielded these V and J calls. Within this sample are 620,000 or so distinct CDR3 sequences, with over 20% of them counted one time only. Approximately 6.9% of the sample is in the top ten clones.

The sample originates from a study of Graves' ophthalmopathy and Graves' hyperthyroidism (dated by TCRdb to the late 2010s). Concerning the study at large: Peripheral blood was collected at initial diagnosis, before any treatment. The study used signatures of the TCR beta repertoire to tell Graves' ophthalmopathy apart from Graves' hyperthyroidism and to predict which patients would progress to ophthalmopathy. In total, some 130 blood samples were TCR-sequenced: some 43 ophthalmopathy, some 80 hyperthyroidism and 17 hyperthyroidism-to-ophthalmopathy patients. To explore V-J signatures that distinguish ophthalmopathy from hyperthyroidism, a discovery set of around 100 patients was enrolled, made up of over 40 with ophthalmopathy and roughly 57 with stable hyperthyroidism. An independent validation cohort was composed of some 19 hyperthyroidism patients and 17 patients who later progressed from hyperthyroidism to ophthalmopathy. In a handful of hyperthyroidism patients, the T-cell repertoire of thyroid tissue was compared with the T-cell repertoire of blood. Once sampling was done, hyperthyroidism patients were given methimazole at a starting dose of 30 mg daily, while ophthalmopathy patients were given high-dose intravenous methylprednisolone. The roughly 91 discovery patients were randomly divided into training and test sets at a 7:3 ratio.

According to the germline V gene (reference sequence), CDR1 reads GTSNPN and CDR2 reads SVGIG. V is pruned by 3 bases and J by 1 base, leaving 5 bases of the junction without a gene match. From its cysteine to its phenylalanine, the CDR3 spans 15 amino acids. The CDR3 DNA has 45 bases and is translated from base 1. The full study reports these points: In cross-validation, the 13-signature model distinguished ophthalmopathy from stable hyperthyroidism with nearly 90% sensitivity and around 84% specificity, while in the test set the corresponding values were about 79% and 69%. Most of the expanded thyroid clonotypes with a frequency above 0.001 were also detected in blood, and it was suggested that the thyroid immune response may be reflected by blood repertoires. Sample size was not statistically predetermined, and group allocation was not concealed from the investigators. In validation, the model predicted ophthalmopathy progression with about 71% sensitivity and roughly 72% specificity; around twelve predicted patients were CT-confirmed with GO in a median of about 7.1 months.

Stable hyperthyroidism was defined as no progression to ophthalmopathy within 18 months of follow-up. Hyperthyroidism patients were newly diagnosed, were aged 18 to 65 years, and had a disease duration under 2 months. Patients with other autoimmune diseases, uncontrolled infections, pregnancy or lactation were excluded. Diagnosis relied on clinical symptoms, serum thyroxine, TRAb, thyroid ultrasound and orbital computed tomography. Ficoll-Paque density gradient centrifugation was used to isolate PBMCs from approximately 10 ml of fresh peripheral blood. Total RNA was extracted with Trizol reagent and quality-checked on an Agilent 2100 Bioanalyzer.

The TCR comes from a woman aged 18-29 years with stable Graves' hyperthyroidism. Some clones in this sample may be carry-over from other donors' samples. Donor details come from another sample of the same person, matched by shared clones. The V and J segments used are TRBV30 and TRBJ2-7, and TRBD1 matches 11 of the central bases. Material: peripheral blood. The CDR3 reads CAWSYGTGGSYEQYF. The nucleotide sequence reads as follows: TGTGCCTGGAGCTACGGGACAGGGGGTTCCTACGAGCAGTACTTC. The variable domain in full, with residues beyond the CDR3 obtained from the reference TRBV30 and TRBJ2-7 genes, is SQTIHQWPATLVQPVGSPLSLECTVEGTSNPNLYWYRQAAGRGLQLLFYSVGIGQISSEVPQNLSASRPQDRQFILSSKKLLLSDSGFYLCAWSYGTGGSYEQYFGPGTRLTVT.